This T cell receptor (beta chain) is drawn from a study of siplizumab effects on memory and regulatory T cells. Study observations and caveats: Left unconfirmed was the suppressive function of proliferating Tregs from siplizumab cultures. The drug siplizumab significantly decreased the alloreactive sequences that could be traced to unstimulated CD4+ memory cells.

Germline V gene sequence: CDR1 MNHEY, CDR2 SMNVEV (reference sequence). J gave up 8 bases and V 6 bases, and 9 bases lay outside the gene matches. The CDR3 length is 14 residues. It was 80,000 to 100,000 TCR templates that were assayed per sample. The protocol was immunoSEQ multiplex PCR, while the TCRdb copy is restricted to in-frame clones and leaves out a portion. This table has some 100,000 clones, under 95% appearing once. As regards this clone: Its antigen is not known.

The receptor comes from a human donor in good health. Material: Tregs sorted from blood. This chain links TRBV27 with TRBJ2-1, with TRBD2 identical over 8 bases. CDR3 DNA sequence: TGTGCCAGCAGATCCGGGACTAGGGGCCATGAGCAGTTCTTC. This translates into CASRSGTRGHEQFF.